These 30 T cell receptor beta chains were all obtained from the same sample, sequenced in a study of blood T cells in healthy people across ages. With a J-beta primer mix and a sample-barcoded 5' primer, a second PCR ran roughly 7 to 11 cycles. Each CDR3 protein gets one entry after TCRdb re-called the 5' RACE reads with MiXCR. This table has more than 650,000 distinct CDR3 sequences, 22% appearing once. The sequenced material came from blood. All receptors come from a man in his 70s in good health.

The chain is built from TRBV19 and TRBJ1-4; D remains ambiguous. Trimming took off 7 bases at V and 5 bases at J, with 17 bases between the two ends. CDR1 and CDR2 from the germline V gene are LNHDA and SQIVND (reference sequence). CDR3 length: 15 amino acids. CDR3 residues: CASTPSLTRNEKLFF. CDR3 nucleotide sequence: TGTGCCAGTACCCCATCATTAACGAGAAATGAAAAACTGTTTTTT.

This clonotype was recorded a few times. V gene TRBV29-1 combines with J gene TRBJ2-3, with D perhaps assigned TRBD1 or TRBD2 (5 bases each). Trimming shortened V by 4 bases and J by 6 bases, and 14 bases separated the two germline ends. Germline CDR1 and CDR2: SQVTM and ANQGSEA. This CDR3 spans 13 amino acids. CDR3 loop: CSVARGLRDTQYF. The CDR3 DNA sequence: TGCAGCGTTGCGAGGGGATTGAGGGATACGCAGTATTTT.

This rearrangement joins TRBV7-2 to TRBJ2-3; 13 bases are shared with TRBD2. The V gene's germline CDR1 is SGHTA and CDR2 FQGNSA. The CDR3 spans 15 residues. V trimming: 5 bases; J trimming: 9 bases; junction bases outside the gene matches: 8. DNA of the CDR3: TGTGCCAGCAGCCTGGGACTAGCGGGGACCGGGACGCAGTATTTT. It encodes CASSLGLAGTGTQYF.

The rearrangement links TRBV5-1 to TRBJ2-1; no firm D call. Trimming removed 4 bases from V and 8 bases from J, with 22 bases in between. Germline values: CDR1 SGHRS, CDR2 YFSETQ. The CDR3 has 16 residues. As DNA, the CDR3 is TGCGCCAGCAGCACTAACCGGGCCCCTCGTACCGATGAGCAGTTCTTC. It encodes CASSTNRAPRTDEQFF.

This clonotype has more than one count but fewer than ten. The rearrangement uses TRBV12-3 or TRBV12-4 and TRBJ2-3; the D is unclear. Deletions cut 6 bases from V and 3 bases from J, with 13 bases between. The CDR3 length is 14 residues. This CDR3 reads CASSFILGTDTQYF. The CDR3 DNA reads as TGTGCCAGCAGCTTTATCCTCGGGACAGATACGCAGTATTTT.

This clonotype came up a few times. This rearrangement joins TRBV7-2 to TRBJ2-1; 12 bases are a match to TRBD2. The CDR3 loop spans 13 amino acids. V shed 4 bases, J shed 10 bases, and the junction held 2 bases outside the gene matches. Germline assignment: CDR1 SGHTA and CDR2 FQGNSA. CDR3 residues: CASSWTSGTEQFF. The DNA for the CDR3 is TGTGCCAGCAGCTGGACTAGCGGGACCGAGCAGTTCTTC.

The table lists this clonotype with a count of one. The chain couples TRBV7-9 to TRBJ2-5; D not certain. The tail of the sequence fits TRBJ2-7 better, so the J call may be wrong. The CDR3 extends over 14 amino acids. Germline CDR1 is SEHNR and CDR2 is FQNEAQ (reference sequence). CDR3 protein: CASRPRAGNYEQYF. Here the CDR3 DNA reads TGTGCCAGCAGACCACGGGCAGGAAACTACGAGCAGTACTTC.

This chain links TRBV5-5 with TRBJ1-1; TRBD1 is a possible D gene (6 bases). This CDR3 comprises 14 residues. Germline V CDR1 and CDR2: SGHKS, YYEKEE (reference sequence). V was shortened by 4 bases and J by 6 bases, with 16 bases between the two germline ends. CDR3 bases: TGTGCCAGCAGCGAGCACAGGGTCAACGCTGAAGCTTTCTTT. It specifies CASSEHRVNAEAFF.

In its sample, this clonotype was seen a few times. The chain couples TRBV20-1 to TRBJ1-6; tentatively, D is TRBD1 (5 bases). Trimming removed 0 bases from V and 8 bases from J, with 14 bases in between. The germline V gene has CDR1 DFQATT and CDR2 SNEGSKA (reference sequence). The CDR3 is 15 residues long. CDR3: CSARDRESLHSPLHF. CDR3 in DNA: TGCAGTGCTAGAGACAGGGAGAGTCTGCATTCACCCCTCCACTTT.

The rearrangement links TRBV28 to TRBJ2-4; D not certain. CDR1 is MDHEN, CDR2 SYDVKM, per germline. This CDR3 spans 12 amino acids. Trimming pared 8 bases from V and 12 bases from J, leaving 17 bases between. The CDR3 region has the DNA TGTGCCAGCTCCACCCTGACCGCCACTCAGTACTTC. This codes for CASSTLTATQYF.

This clonotype has more than one count but fewer than ten. The chain is built from TRBV7-7 and TRBJ2-3; D is possibly TRBD1 (6 bases). The CDR3 extends over 14 amino acids. V shed 4 bases and J shed 3 bases, with 11 bases lying between them. The germline gives CDR1 SSHAT, CDR2 FNYEAQ (reference sequence). Written as DNA, the CDR3 is TGTGCCAGCAGCTCGGGACACTATACAGATACGCAGTATTTT. Translation gives CASSSGHYTDTQYF. Full variable domain (remainder filled in from reference TRBV7-7 and TRBJ2-3): GAGVSQSPRYKVTKRGQDVTLRCDPISSHATLYWYQQALGQGPEFLTYFNYEAQPDKSGLPSDRFSAERPEGSISTLTIQRTEQRDSAMYRCASSSGHYTDTQYFGPGTRLTVL.

The chain employs TRBV29-1 and TRBJ1-1, with D perhaps TRBD1 (5 bases). The CDR3 consists of 16 residues. V was trimmed by 3 bases and J by 0 bases, leaving 17 bases between them. CDR1 SQVTM and CDR2 ANQGSEA come from the germline V gene. CDR3 DNA: TGCAGCGTTGATGGCCGGGGCAGGAAGATGAACACTGAAGCTTTCTTT. Amino acids: CSVDGRGRKMNTEAFF. The variable domain in full, completed from reference TRBV29-1 and TRBJ1-1, reads SAVISQKPSRDICQRGTSLTIQCQVDSQVTMMFWYRQQPGQSLTLIATANQGSEATYESGFVIDKFPISRPNLTFSTLTVSNMSPEDSSIYLCSVDGRGRKMNTEAFFGQGTRLTVV.

This clonotype was seen only a few times. The chain couples TRBV20-1 to TRBJ1-2; no reliable D call. This CDR3 region has 12 residues. The germline CDR1 and CDR2 sequences are DFQATT and SNEGSKA (reference sequence). The ends were cut back, 6 bases at V and 11 bases at J, with 19 bases in the middle. The CDR3 region is CSATGKPGEYTF. As DNA, the CDR3 is TGCAGTGCAACGGGAAAACCTGGGGAGTACACCTTC.

J is TRBJ1-4 and V is TRBV19, with D tentatively TRBD1 (6 bases). Per the germline V gene, CDR1 is LNHDA and CDR2 is SQIVND (reference sequence). The CDR3 is made up of 13 amino acids. The V end was cut by 6 bases, the J end by 7 bases, with 12 bases between. The CDR3 DNA is TGTGCCAGTAGCCGACAGGTTGGTGAAAAACTGTTTTTT. It yields the protein CASSRQVGEKLFF. Full variable domain (outside the CDR3, taken from reference TRBV19 and TRBJ1-4): DGGITQSPKYLFRKEGQNVTLSCEQNLNHDAMYWYRQDPGQGLRLIYYSQIVNDFQKGDIAEGYSVSREKKESFPLTVTSAQKNPTAFYLCASSRQVGEKLFFGSGTQLSVL.

The chain joins TRBV5-1 to TRBJ2-3; a possible D gene is TRBD2 (5 bases). CDR3 size: 15 residues. V was clipped by 3 bases and J by 1 base, with 12 bases between them. Germline V gives CDR1 SGHRS, CDR2 YFSETQ. CDR3 protein: CASSSGRDGTDTQYF. CDR3 sequence (DNA): TGCGCCAGCAGCTCTGGCCGGGATGGCACAGATACGCAGTATTTT.

The chain employs TRBV6-2 or TRBV6-3 and TRBJ1-4, with D unclear. Trimming shortened V by 8 bases and J by 8 bases, and 12 bases separated the two germline ends. CDR1 and CDR2 (germline): MNHEY, SVGEGT. This CDR3 has 12 amino acids. This chain's CDR3 is CASRGLWEKLFF. DNA for the CDR3: TGTGCCAGCCGTGGCCTTTGGGAAAAACTGTTTTTT.

This clonotype came up once. The chain combines TRBV11-2 with TRBJ2-2, with D tentatively TRBD2 (6 bases). The germline V gene has CDR1 SGHAT and CDR2 FQNNGV. The V gene lost 0 bases and the J gene lost 4 bases, with 12 bases spanning the gap. The CDR3 is 16 residues long. CDR3 residues: CASSLDRTSRTGELFF. For the CDR3, the DNA is TGTGCCAGCAGCTTAGATCGCACTAGCCGCACCGGGGAGCTGTTTTTT.

This clonotype has at least ten counts. The CDR3 bases are TGCGCCAGCAGCCAAGAAGTGGACTACTGGGGGAGGTCCTACAATGAGCAGTTCTTC. Encoded protein: CASSQEVDYWGRSYNEQFF. The V gene is TRBV4-3, the J gene TRBJ2-1; D may be TRBD2 (6 bases). Germline CDR1 is LGHNA and CDR2 is YSLEER. This CDR3 has 19 amino acids. V was trimmed by 0 bases and J by 1 base, leaving 19 bases between them.

This clonotype was recorded a few times. The rearrangement joins TRBV7-2 to TRBJ2-1; possible D gene TRBD2, 5 bases. The CDR3 contains 12 residues. CDR1 and CDR2 (germline): SGHTA, FQGNSA. V shed 2 bases and J shed 9 bases, with 8 bases lying between them. CDR3 residues: CASSLPRGEQFF. In DNA form, the CDR3 reads TGTGCCAGCAGCTTACCTCGGGGTGAGCAGTTCTTC.

This chain connects TRBV5-1 to TRBJ2-7; D possibly corresponds to TRBD1 (5 bases). The CDR3 consists of 13 residues. Per germline, CDR1 SGHRS and CDR2 YFSETQ. Between the trimmed V and J ends, which lost 3 bases and 3 bases, there was a span of 10 bases. The CDR3 loop is CASSSTDLYEQYF. The CDR3 coding sequence is TGCGCCAGCAGCTCGACAGATCTCTACGAGCAGTACTTC.

The V gene is TRBV5-1, the J gene TRBJ2-7; 8 bases fit TRBD2. V dropped 7 bases and J dropped 4; count of bases not matched to a gene: 13. CDR3 length: 15 residues. CDR1 SGHRS and CDR2 YFSETQ come from the germline V gene. The CDR3 DNA reads as TGCGCCAGCGGACCCCGGGGGGGTCTTAAGTACGAGCAGTACTTC. The encoded protein is CASGPRGGLKYEQYF.

This clonotype occurred a few times. The chain employs TRBV7-2 and TRBJ2-3; 11 positions match TRBD2. The V gene's germline CDR1 is SGHTA and CDR2 FQGNSA. The CDR3 is made up of 16 amino acids. Trimming cost V 7 bases and J 6 bases; bases outside gene matches: 12. The CDR3 region is CASNTRTSGSTDTQYF. In DNA form, the CDR3 reads TGTGCCAGCAACACCAGAACTAGCGGGAGTACCGATACGCAGTATTTT.

The V gene is TRBV7-3, the J gene TRBJ2-3, with 9 positions matching TRBD2. CDR1 and CDR2 (germline): SGHTA, FQGTGA. This CDR3 is built from 13 residues. Trimming removed 10 bases from V and 4 bases from J; junction bases left unmatched: 6. The CDR3 region is CATSAGGPDTQYF. CDR3 DNA sequence: TGTGCCACCAGTGCGGGAGGGCCAGATACGCAGTATTTT. The full variable domain, rest sourced from reference TRBV7-3 and TRBJ2-3, is GAGVSQTPSNKVTEKGKYVELRCDPISGHTALYWYRQSLGQGPEFLIYFQGTGAADDSGLPNDRFFAVRPEGSVSTLKIQRTERGDSAVYLCATSAGGPDTQYFGPGTRLTVL.

This clonotype has ten or more counts. CDR3 sequence: CASSQPSGEETQYF. Here the CDR3 DNA reads TGTGCCAGCAGCCAACCTAGCGGAGAAGAGACCCAGTACTTC. V is TRBV5-4 and J is TRBJ2-5, with 7 bases fitting TRBD2. Germline-derived CDR1 and CDR2 are SGHNT and YYREEE (reference sequence). After removal of 4 bases from V and 3 bases from J, the junction contained 6 bases not matched to a gene. This CDR3 region has 14 residues.

This clonotype was observed many times. The rearrangement uses TRBV20-1 and TRBJ1-1; 12 positions match TRBD1. The germline V gene encodes CDR1 DFQATT and CDR2 SNEGSKA (reference sequence). This CDR3 has 16 residues. J gave up 5 bases and V 6 bases, and 13 bases lay outside the gene matches. Here the CDR3 DNA reads TGCAGTGCGGGATCCGGGACAGGGGGCGCGTGGACTGAAGCTTTCTTT. It encodes CSAGSGTGGAWTEAFF.

The V gene is TRBV18, the J gene TRBJ2-4, with D maybe TRBD2 (5 bases). The CDR3 has 14 residues. Between the trimmed V and J ends, which lost 3 bases and 6 bases, there was a span of 12 bases. Germline CDR1 is KGHSH and CDR2 is LQKENI. In nucleotides, the CDR3 is TGTGCCAGCTCACCCCTAGGGAGTAGAAACATTCAGTACTTC. Residues: CASSPLGSRNIQYF.

This clonotype was counted only a few times. The rearrangement uses TRBV5-1 and TRBJ2-7; possibly TRBD2 for D (5 bases). CDR1 and CDR2 from the germline V gene are SGHRS and YFSETQ. The CDR3 spans 16 residues. V was cut by 0 bases and J by 1 base, with 14 bases left in between. The CDR3: CASSLGWSGGSYEQYF. CDR3 DNA: TGCGCCAGCAGCTTGGGTTGGTCCGGAGGATCCTACGAGCAGTACTTC.

This clonotype was seen a few times. The chain joins TRBV12-3 or TRBV12-4 to TRBJ1-1; no clear D gene. V lost 3 bases, J lost 1 base, and 12 bases lay in between. This CDR3 is 15 amino acids long. CDR3 loop: CASSFGGRQNTEAFF. The CDR3 DNA sequence: TGTGCCAGCAGTTTCGGTGGGCGACAGAACACTGAAGCTTTCTTT.

This clonotype was recorded a few times. The rearrangement joins TRBV12-3 or TRBV12-4 to TRBJ1-1, with D unclear. The CDR3 runs 15 residues. With 3 bases removed from V and 2 bases from J, the gap between germline ends came to 13 bases. CDR3 coding DNA: TGTGCCAGCAGTTTGGAGGGCAGCATAAACACTGAAGCTTTCTTT. It is translated as CASSLEGSINTEAFF.

This clonotype was seen a handful of times. The CDR3 region has the DNA TGTGCCAGCAGCCAAGCGGTAGGGGCCGGAGTCCGGGAGCTGTTTTTT. It yields the protein CASSQAVGAGVRELFF. The V gene is TRBV4-2, the J gene TRBJ2-2; a possible D gene is TRBD1 (5 bases). Germline V gene data show CDR1 as LGHNA and CDR2 as YNFKEQ. The germline V and J ends were trimmed by 1 base and 9 bases, with 18 bases remaining between them. The CDR3 has 16 residues.